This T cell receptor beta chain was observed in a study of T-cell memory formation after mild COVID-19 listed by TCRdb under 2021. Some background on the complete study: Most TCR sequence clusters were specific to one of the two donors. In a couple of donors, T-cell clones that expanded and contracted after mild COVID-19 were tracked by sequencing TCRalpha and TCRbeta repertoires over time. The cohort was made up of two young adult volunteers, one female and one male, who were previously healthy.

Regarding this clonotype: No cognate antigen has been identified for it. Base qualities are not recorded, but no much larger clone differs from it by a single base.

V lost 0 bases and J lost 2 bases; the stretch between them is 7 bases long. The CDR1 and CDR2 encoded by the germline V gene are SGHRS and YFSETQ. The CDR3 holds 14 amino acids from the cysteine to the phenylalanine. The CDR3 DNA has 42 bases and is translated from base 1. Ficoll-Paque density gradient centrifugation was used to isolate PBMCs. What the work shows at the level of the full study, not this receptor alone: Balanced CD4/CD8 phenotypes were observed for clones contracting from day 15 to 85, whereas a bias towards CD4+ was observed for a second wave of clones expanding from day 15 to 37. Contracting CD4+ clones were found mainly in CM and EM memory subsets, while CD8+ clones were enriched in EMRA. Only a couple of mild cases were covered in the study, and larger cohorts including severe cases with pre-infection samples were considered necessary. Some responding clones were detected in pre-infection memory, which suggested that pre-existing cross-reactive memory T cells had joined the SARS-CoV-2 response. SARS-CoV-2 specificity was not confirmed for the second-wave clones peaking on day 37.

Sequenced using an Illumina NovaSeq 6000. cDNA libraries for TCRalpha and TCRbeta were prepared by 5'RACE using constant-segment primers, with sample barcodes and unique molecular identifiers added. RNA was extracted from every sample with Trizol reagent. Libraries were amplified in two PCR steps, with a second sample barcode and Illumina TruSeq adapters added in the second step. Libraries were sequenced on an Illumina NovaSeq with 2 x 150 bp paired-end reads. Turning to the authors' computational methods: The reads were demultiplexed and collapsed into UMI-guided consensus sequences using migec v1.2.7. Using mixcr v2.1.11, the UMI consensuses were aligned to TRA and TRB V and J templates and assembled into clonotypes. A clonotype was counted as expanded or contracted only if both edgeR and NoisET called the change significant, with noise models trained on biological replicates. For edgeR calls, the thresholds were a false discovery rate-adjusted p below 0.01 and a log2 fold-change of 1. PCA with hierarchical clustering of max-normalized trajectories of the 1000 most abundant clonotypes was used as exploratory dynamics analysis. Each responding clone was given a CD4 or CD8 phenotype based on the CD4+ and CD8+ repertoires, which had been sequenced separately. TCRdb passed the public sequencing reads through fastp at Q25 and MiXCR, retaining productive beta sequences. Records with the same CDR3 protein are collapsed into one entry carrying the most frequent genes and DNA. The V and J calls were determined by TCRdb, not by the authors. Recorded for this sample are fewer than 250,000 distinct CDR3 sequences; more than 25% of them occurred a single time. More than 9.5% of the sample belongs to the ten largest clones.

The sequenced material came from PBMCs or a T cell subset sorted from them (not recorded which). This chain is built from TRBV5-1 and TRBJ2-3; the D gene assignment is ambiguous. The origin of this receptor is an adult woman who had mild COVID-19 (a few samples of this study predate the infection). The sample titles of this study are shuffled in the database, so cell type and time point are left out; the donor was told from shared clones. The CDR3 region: CASSLEAPTDTQYF. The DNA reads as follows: TGCGCCAGCAGCTTGGAGGCCCCCACAGATACGCAGTATTTT.